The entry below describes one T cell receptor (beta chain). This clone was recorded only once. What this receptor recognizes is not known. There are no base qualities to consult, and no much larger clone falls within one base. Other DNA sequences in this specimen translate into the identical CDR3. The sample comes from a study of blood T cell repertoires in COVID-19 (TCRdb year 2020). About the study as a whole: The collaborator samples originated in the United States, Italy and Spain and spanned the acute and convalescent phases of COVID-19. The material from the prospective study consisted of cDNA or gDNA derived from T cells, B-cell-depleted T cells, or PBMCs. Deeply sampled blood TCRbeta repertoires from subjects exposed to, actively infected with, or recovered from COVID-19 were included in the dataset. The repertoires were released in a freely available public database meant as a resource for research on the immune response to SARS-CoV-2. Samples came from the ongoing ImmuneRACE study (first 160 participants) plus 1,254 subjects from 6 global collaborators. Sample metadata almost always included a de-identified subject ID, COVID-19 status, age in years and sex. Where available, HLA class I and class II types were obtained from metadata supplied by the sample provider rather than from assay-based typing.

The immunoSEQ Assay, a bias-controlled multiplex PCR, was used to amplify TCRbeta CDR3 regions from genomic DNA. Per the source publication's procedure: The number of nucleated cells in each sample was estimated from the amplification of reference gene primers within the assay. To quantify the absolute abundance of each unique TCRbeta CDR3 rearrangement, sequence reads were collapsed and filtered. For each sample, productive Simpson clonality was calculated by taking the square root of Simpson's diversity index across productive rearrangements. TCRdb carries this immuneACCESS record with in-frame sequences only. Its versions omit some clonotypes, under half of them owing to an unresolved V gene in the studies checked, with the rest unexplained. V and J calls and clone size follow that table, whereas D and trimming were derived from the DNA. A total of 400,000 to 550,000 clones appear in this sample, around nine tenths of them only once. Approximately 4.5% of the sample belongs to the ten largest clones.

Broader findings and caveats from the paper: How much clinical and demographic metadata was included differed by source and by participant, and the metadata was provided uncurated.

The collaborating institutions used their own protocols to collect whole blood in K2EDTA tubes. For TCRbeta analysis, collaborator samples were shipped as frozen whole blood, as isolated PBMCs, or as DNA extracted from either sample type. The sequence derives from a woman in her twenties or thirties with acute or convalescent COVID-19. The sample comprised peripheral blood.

The bases read TGTGCCAGCAGTGAAGCGGCCAGCTCCTACGAGCAGTACTTC. Translated, this gives CASSEAASSYEQYF. The chain employs TRBV6-1 and TRBJ2-7; the D gene is not confidently resolved. CDR1 and CDR2, per the germline V gene, are MNHNS and SASEGT. A distance of 6 bases separates the germline ends of V and J, which lose 0 bases and 0 bases respectively. The CDR3 holds 14 amino acids from the cysteine to the phenylalanine. Only CDR3 DNA remains: 42 bases, in frame from the first base.